This T cell receptor (beta chain) was observed in a study of blood T cell repertoires in COVID-19. V lost 2 bases to trimming and J lost 7 bases; unmatched junction nucleotides: 10. Germline CDR1 and CDR2: LGHDT and YNNKEL (reference sequence). The CDR3 is 15 amino acids. TCRdb keeps only in-frame clones here, not all; method: immunoSEQ multiplex PCR. The profile shows tens of thousands of clones, 86% of them singletons. The chain joins TRBV3-1 (or the pseudogene TRBV3-2) to TRBJ2-5; 7 bases line up with TRBD1. Sequenced: peripheral blood. The receptor comes from a middle-aged man with acute or convalescent COVID-19. The CDR3 reads CASSQPRTGMVTQYF. The CDR3 DNA follows: TGTGCCAGCAGCCAACCTAGGACAGGAATGGTGACCCAGTACTTC.